This TCR beta chain was recorded in a study of T-cell memory formation after mild COVID-19. Across the study: In these data, TCR clusters were largely donor specific.

Germline V CDR1 and CDR2: SEHNR, FQNEAQ (reference sequence). V dropped 4 bases and J dropped 6; count of bases not matched to a gene: 7. The CDR3 is made up of 14 amino acids. TCRdb reanalysed the 5' RACE reads using MiXCR and keeps one entry per CDR3 protein. Of about 540,000 distinct CDR3 sequences in the sample, about a fifth were seen once. This TCR was sampled from an adult woman who had mild COVID-19 (a few samples of this study predate the infection). Cell type and time point are not known. The chain couples TRBV7-9 to TRBJ2-3; 7 positions match TRBD2. The sequenced sample consisted of PBMCs or a T cell subset sorted from them (not recorded which). As DNA, the CDR3 is TGTGCCAGCAGCTCCGGACTAGGTGAGGATACGCAGTATTTT. Protein sequence: CASSSGLGEDTQYF.